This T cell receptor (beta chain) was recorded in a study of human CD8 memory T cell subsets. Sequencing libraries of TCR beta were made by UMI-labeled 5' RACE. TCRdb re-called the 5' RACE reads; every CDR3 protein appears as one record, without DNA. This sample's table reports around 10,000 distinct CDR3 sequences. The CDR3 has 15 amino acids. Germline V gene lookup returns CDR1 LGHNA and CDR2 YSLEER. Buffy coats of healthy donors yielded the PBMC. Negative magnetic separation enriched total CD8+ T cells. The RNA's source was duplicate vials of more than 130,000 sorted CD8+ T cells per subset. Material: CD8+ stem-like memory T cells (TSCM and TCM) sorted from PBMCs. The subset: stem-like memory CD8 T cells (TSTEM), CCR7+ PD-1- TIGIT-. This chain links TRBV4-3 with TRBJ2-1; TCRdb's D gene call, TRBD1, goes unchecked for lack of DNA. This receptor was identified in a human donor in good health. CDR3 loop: CASSQATGWGNEQFF.